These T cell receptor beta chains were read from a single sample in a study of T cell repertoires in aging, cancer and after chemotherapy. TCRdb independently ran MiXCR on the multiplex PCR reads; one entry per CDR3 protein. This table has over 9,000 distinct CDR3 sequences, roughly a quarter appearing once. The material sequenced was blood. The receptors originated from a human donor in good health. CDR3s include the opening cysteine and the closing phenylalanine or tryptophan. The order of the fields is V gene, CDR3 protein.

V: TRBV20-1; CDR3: CSARDSGRANNSPLHF
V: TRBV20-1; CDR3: CSARADRPYYNEQFF
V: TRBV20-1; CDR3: CSARATASNYGYTF
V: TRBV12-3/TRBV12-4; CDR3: CASSYGTANTEAFF
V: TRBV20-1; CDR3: CSASRQAVTDTQYF
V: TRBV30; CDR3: CAWSRQGGNNSPLHF
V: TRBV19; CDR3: CASSIGGGGADTQYF
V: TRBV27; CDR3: CASSRTVGTEVYNEQFF
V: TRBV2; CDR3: CASSELYSTDTQYF
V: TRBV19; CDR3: CASSIGQGSRGYTF
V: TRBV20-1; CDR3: CSAGTSGGLNEQFF
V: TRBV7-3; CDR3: CASSLWAGRSSDTQYF